These 12 T cell receptor beta chains share one sample of origin, sequenced in a study of tissue T cells after allogeneic stem cell transplantation. As to time point: mouse harvest day 14 after allogeneic transplant. Tail vein injection delivered 10^7 T-cell-depleted bone marrow cells and 10^6 splenic CD5+ T cells. Assay used: immunoSEQ multiplex PCR; TCRdb lists only in-frame clones, some missing. The sample yields approximately 9,000 clones, over 30% seen once. The sequenced sample consisted of skin. The source is a female BALB/c mouse given C57BL/6 T cells with graft-versus-host disease after an allogeneic hematopoietic cell transplant.

This clone came up a few times. Mouse gene names apply. The CDR3 extends 1 residue past the end of the read, so its final part is completed from the germline J gene. The chain uses TRBV26 and TRBJ1-1, with 7 nucleotides matching TRBD1. The CDR3 runs to 12 residues. The J segment lost 6 bases and the V segment lost 4 bases, leaving 2 bases of the junction unmatched. Germline V CDR1 and CDR2: KGHPV, FQNQEV (reference sequence). The sequenced part of the CDR3 DNA is TGTGCCAGCAGTCGACAGGGTCCAGAAGTCTTC. As protein: CASSRQGPEVF. The whole CDR3 sequence reads CASSRQGPEVFF.

For this clone: Gene names are the mouse ones. From the germline J gene comes the end of the CDR3, since the read stops 1 residue before it. The rearrangement links TRBV26 to TRBJ1-2; 9 nucleotides align to TRBD1. J lost 6 bases, V lost 6 bases, and 5 bases had no gene match. Germline-derived CDR1 and CDR2 are KGHPV and FQNQEV (reference sequence). This CDR3 contains 13 residues. The DNA read from the CDR3 is TGTGCCAGCAGCCCCGGGACAGGGACCGACTACACC. It yields the protein CASSPGTGTDYT. The full CDR3 sequence reads CASSPGTGTDYTF.

In this sample, this clone turned up once. The gene names here belong to mouse. The sequence runs out 1 residue before the end of the CDR3; the remainder is reconstructed from the germline J gene. The rearrangement uses TRBV13-2 and TRBJ2-4; D is possibly TRBD1 (5 bases). The CDR3 contains 12 residues. CDR1 is NNHNN and CDR2 is SYGAGS in the germline V gene (reference sequence). Trimming removed 2 bases from V and 5 bases from J, with 6 bases in between. The CDR3 bases that were read are TGTGCCAGCGGTGAAGACAGAAACACCTTGTAC. This codes for CASGEDRNTLY. The complete CDR3 sequence is CASGEDRNTLYF.

With respect to this clone: These gene names are mouse names. Sequencing ends 1 residue short of the CDR3 end; the germline J gene provides the rest. The chain has TRBV26 and TRBJ1-4, with TRBD1 as a possible D gene (6 bases). The germline V gene has CDR1 KGHPV and CDR2 FQNQEV (reference sequence). The CDR3 totals 13 residues. Trimming removed 6 bases from V and 5 bases from J, with 10 bases in between. The CDR3 sequence is CASRPGENERLFF. CDR3 DNA (partial): TGTGCCAGCAGGCCAGGGGAAAACGAAAGATTATTT.

This clone was seen a single time. The genes and germline here are from mouse. The read halts 1 residue ahead of the CDR3 end, with the missing end drawn from the germline J gene. V usage is TRBV31 and J usage is TRBJ2-1; TRBD2 is a possible D gene (7 bases). V shed 0 bases and J shed 3 bases, with 9 bases lying between them. The V gene's germline CDR1 is GKSSPN and CDR2 SITVG. The CDR3 spans 14 residues. Here the CDR3 reads CAWSLGGVYAEQFF. CDR3 DNA (partial): TGTGCCTGGAGTCTAGGGGGGGTCTATGCTGAGCAGTTC.

Worth noting for this clone: Gene names refer to mouse genes. The read ends 1 residue shy of where the CDR3 ends; the end is completed using the germline J gene. The rearrangement links TRBV5 to TRBJ2-4; 11 positions match TRBD2. Germline loops: CDR1 LGHNA, CDR2 YNLKQL (reference sequence). V gave up 4 bases and J gave up 0 bases; unmatched junction bases: 0. The CDR3 covers 15 residues. The sequenced CDR3 bases are TGTGCCAGCAGCCGGGACTGGGGGAGTCAAAACACCTTGTAC. Its translation: CASSRDWGSQNTLY. The whole CDR3 sequence reads CASSRDWGSQNTLYF.

The sample holds a few counts of this clone. These gene names are mouse names. The CDR3 end lies 1 residue beyond the end of the read and is filled in from the germline J gene. This chain links TRBV16 with TRBJ1-4; D ambiguous. The CDR3 is 14 residues long. V lost 1 base and J 4 bases, leaving 7 bases between the germline ends. The germline gives CDR1 SGHSA, CDR2 FRNQAP. The DNA read from the CDR3 is TGTGCAAGCAGCTTAGTCCGGGTCAACGAAAGATTATTT. The encoded protein is CASSLVRVNERLF. The complete CDR3 protein is CASSLVRVNERLFF.

About this clone itself: Genes here carry mouse names. The read ends 1 residue before the CDR3 terminus; that terminus is restored from the germline J gene. The V gene is TRBV26, the J gene TRBJ1-5; TRBD1 matches 7 bases. This CDR3 spans 14 amino acids. Germline CDR1 KGHPV, CDR2 FQNQEV (reference sequence). J was trimmed by 0 bases and V by 4 bases; bases with no gene match: 0. CDR3 sequence: CASSRQGNNQAPLF. The sequenced part of the CDR3 DNA is TGTGCCAGCAGTCGACAGGGTAACAACCAGGCTCCGCTT.

This clone is medium-sized. Genes and germline come from the mouse. Read coverage stops 1 residue before the CDR3 terminus; the germline J gene supplies the remainder. The chain uses TRBV16 and TRBJ2-1, with TRBD2 identical over 13 bases. J gave up 0 bases and V 4 bases, and 3 bases lay outside the gene matches. CDR1 and CDR2 (germline): SGHSA, FRNQAP. The CDR3 runs 17 residues. The CDR3 is CASSSGLGGSNYAEQFF. The sequenced part of the CDR3 DNA is TGTGCAAGCAGCTCGGGACTGGGGGGGTCTAACTATGCTGAGCAGTTC.

Of note for this clone: Gene names refer to mouse genes. The CDR3 extends 1 residue past the end of the read, so its final part is completed from the germline J gene. The chain recombines TRBV23 with TRBJ2-7; the table assigns TRBD2, which was not confirmed against the DNA. There are 13 residues in the CDR3. CDR1 is KGHTA and CDR2 is FQNQQP in the germline V gene. The part of the CDR3 DNA that was read is TGCTCCAGCAGTCAAGACTGGGGGTGGGAACAGTAC. This gives the protein CSSSQDWGWEQY. The whole CDR3 reads CSSSQDWGWEQYF. Full variable domain (missing parts from reference TRBV23 and TRBJ2-7): DAAVTQKPRYLIKMKGQEAEMKCIPEKGHTAVFWYQQKQSKELKFLIYFQNQQPLDQIDMVKERFSAVCPSSSLCSLGIRTCEAEDSALYLCSSSQDWGWEQYFGPGTRLTVL.

The table lists this clone with a few counts. Mouse gene names and germline throughout. The read gets to within 1 residue of the CDR3 end, and the germline J gene fills in the rest. The chain recombines TRBV26 with TRBJ1-1; possibly TRBD1 for D (6 bases). V was clipped by 0 bases and J by 0 bases, with 14 bases between them. This CDR3 spans 17 amino acids. The germline V gene encodes CDR1 KGHPV and CDR2 FQNQEV (reference sequence). CDR3: CASSLSQPRQANTEVFF. The covered CDR3 bases are TGTGCCAGCAGTCTGTCTCAGCCGCGACAGGCAAACACAGAAGTCTTC.

This clone was observed a handful of times. The germline and genes are mouse ones. The read ends 1 residue before the CDR3 terminus; that terminus is restored from the germline J gene. The chain uses TRBV26 and TRBJ2-2; D ambiguous. Between the trimmed V and J ends, which lost 3 bases and 0 bases, there was a span of 2 bases. The CDR3 covers 13 residues. Germline CDR1 reads KGHPV; CDR2 reads FQNQEV (reference sequence). This CDR3 is CASSLPNTGQLYF. The covered CDR3 bases are TGTGCCAGCAGTCTCCCAAACACCGGGCAGCTCTAC.